The 21 T cell receptor beta chains given below trace back to one sample, sequenced in a study of T cell repertoires in cytomegalovirus infection. MiXCR was run by TCRdb on the reads, yielding one entry per CDR3 protein. Here the sample spans 310,000 or so distinct CDR3 sequences, around 25% being singletons. The sequencing sample was made of PBMCs. The receptors derive from a human donor in good health (CMV status not recorded). Some clones in this sample may be carry-over from other donors' samples.

A few counts support this clonotype. The J gene is TRBJ2-5, the V gene TRBV6-6; either TRBD1 or TRBD2 may supply D (5 bases each). CDR3 length equals 12 residues. Germline CDR1 reads MNHNY; CDR2 reads SVGAGI (reference sequence). The V and J ends lost 8 bases and 7 bases respectively, with 14 bases between them. The CDR3 loop reads CASPGDARTQYF. The CDR3 DNA follows: TGTGCCAGCCCCGGGGACGCCAGGACCCAGTACTTC.

The chain combines TRBV11-2 with TRBJ2-1; no clear D. Germline CDR1 reads SGHAT; CDR2 reads FQNNGV. The ends were cut back, 3 bases at V and 10 bases at J, with 10 bases in the middle. The CDR3 length is 12 residues. The CDR3 is CASSFNAREQFF. For the CDR3, the DNA is TGTGCCAGCAGCTTTAATGCGAGGGAGCAGTTCTTC.

The chain links TRBV29-1 to TRBJ2-5; possible D gene TRBD2, 5 bases. Trimming shortened V by 1 base and J by 4 bases, and 10 bases separated the two germline ends. The CDR3 runs to 13 residues. Germline V gives CDR1 SQVTM, CDR2 ANQGSEA. The DNA of the CDR3 is TGCAGCGTTGAAGGTGGTGAGGGAGAGACCCAGTACTTC. Its translation is CSVEGGEGETQYF.

This clonotype was found a few times. The chain links TRBV18 to TRBJ2-1; 7 bases fit TRBD1. V lost 2 bases to trimming and J lost 3 bases; unmatched junction nucleotides: 7. CDR3 length: 16 amino acids. Looked up from germline, CDR1 is KGHSH and CDR2 is LQKENI. CDR3 residues: CASSPTETGYYNEQFF. In DNA form, the CDR3 reads TGTGCCAGCTCACCAACGGAGACAGGGTACTACAATGAGCAGTTCTTC. Together with reference TRBV18 and TRBJ2-1, the CDR3 gives the full variable domain: NAGVMQNPRHLVRRRGQEARLRCSPMKGHSHVYWYRQLPEEGLKFMVYLQKENIIDESGMPKERFSAEFPKEGPSILRIQQVVRGDSAAYFCASSPTETGYYNEQFFGPGTRLTVL.

V is TRBV7-8 and J is TRBJ1-1; 8 positions match TRBD1. CDR1 and CDR2 (germline): SGHVS, FQNEAQ. The CDR3 loop spans 15 amino acids. V lost 4 bases and J lost 4; bases outside the gene matches: 8. As DNA, the CDR3 is TGTGCCAGCAGCTCGAGGACAGGGACGGTCACTGAAGCTTTCTTT. Translated: CASSSRTGTVTEAFF.

This clonotype came up many times. V usage is TRBV7-2 and J usage is TRBJ2-1, with D unresolved. This CDR3 contains 14 residues. Germline values: CDR1 SGHTA, CDR2 FQGNSA. Trimming removed 6 bases at V and 4 bases at J, with 13 bases between. DNA of the CDR3: TGTGCCAGCAGTGAAGCCTCGGGTTACAATGAGCAGTTCTTC. It codes for CASSEASGYNEQFF.

The chain uses TRBV4-3 and TRBJ2-3; no clear D gene. V was cut by 0 bases and J by 2 bases, with 6 bases left in between. CDR1 is LGHNA, CDR2 YSLEER, per germline. CDR3 length: 14 residues. CDR3 amino acids: CASSQEGYTDTQYF. CDR3 DNA: TGCGCCAGCAGCCAAGAGGGGTACACAGATACGCAGTATTTT.

This clonotype showed up many times. The rearrangement uses TRBV7-2 and TRBJ2-7; unclear D gene. Germline V CDR1 and CDR2: SGHTA, FQGNSA. CDR3 length: 12 residues. Trimming removed 9 bases at V and 2 bases at J, with 11 bases between. The CDR3 DNA reads TGTGCCAGTACATCGGCTCCCTACGAGCAGTACTTC. Its translation: CASTSAPYEQYF.

This clonotype was seen more than once but under ten times. This sequence joins TRBV2 and TRBJ2-2; a possible D gene is TRBD1 (6 bases). Germline V gene lookup returns CDR1 SNHLY and CDR2 FYNNEI. Between the trimmed V and J ends, which lost 1 base and 5 bases, there was a span of 11 bases. This CDR3 contains 15 residues. This CDR3 is CASSEVRGSTGELFF. Here the CDR3 DNA reads TGTGCCAGCAGTGAAGTCAGGGGATCAACCGGGGAGCTGTTTTTT.

The V gene is TRBV12-3 or TRBV12-4, the J gene TRBJ2-1; 15 positions match TRBD2. The CDR3 loop spans 15 amino acids. After removal of 5 bases from V and 8 bases from J, the junction contained 4 bases not matched to a gene. The CDR3 DNA reads TGTGCCAGCAGTCAGGGACTAGCGGGGGGTTATGAGCAGTTCTTC. It codes for CASSQGLAGGYEQFF.

Many counts were recorded for this clonotype. The chain combines TRBV7-2 with TRBJ2-5, with TRBD2 matching over 8 bases. Germline V gene lookup returns CDR1 SGHTA and CDR2 FQGNSA. The CDR3 extends over 15 amino acids. Trimming cost V 7 bases and J 6 bases; bases outside gene matches: 13. CDR3 bases: TGTGCCAGCACCCCTGCCGGGAGGGCCGGAAAGACCCAGTACTTC. It encodes CASTPAGRAGKTQYF.

This clonotype was seen more than once but under ten times. The chain employs TRBV11-2 and TRBJ1-1, with D possibly being TRBD1 (5 bases). The CDR3 sequence is 13 residues long. Germline V gene data show CDR1 as SGHAT and CDR2 as FQNNGV. V gave up 1 base and J gave up 6 bases, with 9 bases separating them. The CDR3, as DNA: TGTGCCAGCAGCTTAGCGGGGACCTCTGAAGCTTTCTTT. Translated, it gives CASSLAGTSEAFF.

In its sample, this clonotype was seen a few times. As DNA, the CDR3 is TGTGCCAGCAGTCTCCCCCGGGGAGTCCGGGGTAATGAAAAACTGTTTTTT. Amino acids: CASSLPRGVRGNEKLFF. This chain links TRBV28 with TRBJ1-4; D remains ambiguous. V lost 5 bases to trimming and J lost 4 bases, with 20 bases between them. This CDR3 contains 17 residues. CDR1 and CDR2 (germline): MDHEN, SYDVKM.

This clonotype appeared many times. This chain uses TRBV7-6 with TRBJ1-6, with 7 bases aligning to TRBD1. This CDR3 is 14 amino acids long. CDR1 is SGHVS, CDR2 FNYEAQ, per germline. Trimming took 5 bases from V and 15 from J; bases not matched to a gene: 13. The DNA for the CDR3 is TGTGCCAGCAGCCCAGGGACAGCAGAAAATCGCCTCCACTTT. Translation: CASSPGTAENRLHF.

This clonotype has at least ten counts. The J gene is TRBJ1-1, the V gene TRBV12-3 or TRBV12-4; a weak D match, TRBD1 (6 bases). This CDR3 comprises 14 residues. V was pared by 3 bases and J by 4 bases, with 12 bases between. This chain's CDR3 is CASSLGGHGTEAFF. CDR3 bases: TGTGCCAGCAGTTTGGGGGGGCATGGCACTGAAGCTTTCTTT.

About this clonotype itself: A read error may explain this, as a much larger clone is one base away. The J gene is TRBJ2-2, the V gene TRBV7-8; 8 nucleotides line up with TRBD2. Germline V gives CDR1 SGHVS, CDR2 FQNEAQ. V dropped 8 bases and J dropped 0; count of bases not matched to a gene: 8. The CDR3 has 16 residues. The CDR3 nucleotides read TGTGCCAGCGGCCCCTTAGCGGGACCGAACACCGGGGAGCTGTTTTTT. This gives the protein CASGPLAGPNTGELFF. Full variable domain (remainder filled in from reference TRBV7-8 and TRBJ2-2): GAGVSQSPRYKVAKRGQDVALRCDPISGHVSLFWYQQALGQGPEFLTYFQNEAQLDKSGLPSDRFFAERPEGSVSTLKIQRTQQEDSAVYLCASGPLAGPNTGELFFGEGSRLTVL.

The chain employs TRBV15 and TRBJ2-7, with D possibly being TRBD2 (5 bases). Germline V lookup: CDR1 LNHNV, CDR2 YYDKDF (reference sequence). The CDR3 has 13 residues. Between the trimmed V and J ends, which lost 2 bases and 5 bases, there was a span of 10 bases. CDR3 in amino acids: CATSRQKRDEQYF. DNA of the CDR3: TGTGCCACCAGCAGACAAAAGAGGGACGAGCAGTACTTC. The variable domain in full, completed from reference TRBV15 and TRBJ2-7, reads DAMVIQNPRYQVTQFGKPVTLSCSQTLNHNVMYWYQQKSSQAPKLLFHYYDKDFNNEADTPDNFQSRRPNTSFCFLDIRSPGLGDTAMYLCATSRQKRDEQYFGPGTRLTVT.

Comments on this clonotype: A much more abundant neighbour one base away suggests this may be a read error. The chain couples TRBV11-2 to TRBJ2-7; D gene ambiguous. Trimming took off 5 bases at V and 1 base at J, with 9 bases between the two ends. The CDR3 is made up of 13 amino acids. The V gene's germline CDR1 is SGHAT and CDR2 FQNNGV. The CDR3 coding sequence is TGTGCCAGCAGCGTGGTTGGGTCCTACGAGCAGTACTTC. Amino acids: CASSVVGSYEQYF.

A few counts support this clonotype. The V call is TRBV7-9, the J call TRBJ2-5; 8 nucleotides align to TRBD1. The germline gives CDR1 SEHNR, CDR2 FQNEAQ (reference sequence). J lost 2 bases, V lost 5 bases, and 13 bases had no gene match. CDR3 length: 17 residues. The CDR3 sequence: CASSPLRTGTSQETQYF. In DNA form, the CDR3 reads TGTGCCAGCAGCCCCCTCAGGACAGGGACATCACAAGAGACCCAGTACTTC.

This clonotype appeared many times. The rearrangement uses TRBV7-2 and TRBJ1-6; D not certain. Germline V gives CDR1 SGHTA, CDR2 FQGNSA. This CDR3 has 18 amino acids. V lost 0 bases and J lost 0, with 12 bases in between. The CDR3 DNA sequence: TGTGCCAGCAGCTTAGCGGCCAGGCAGAGCTCCTATAATTCACCCCTCCACTTT. Amino acid sequence: CASSLAARQSSYNSPLHF.

The V gene is TRBV25-1, the J gene TRBJ1-2, with D possibly being TRBD1 (5 bases). V lost 5 bases and J 10 bases, leaving 17 bases between the germline ends. This CDR3 contains 13 residues. Germline-derived CDR1 and CDR2 are MGHDK and SYGVNS. CDR3 DNA: TGTGCCAGCAGTCCGACCCTAGACAGAAACTACACCTTC. This codes for CASSPTLDRNYTF.